This T cell receptor (beta chain) was found in a study of OX40 agonist ivuxolimab in advanced cancers. This table comes from immunoSEQ multiplex PCR, and its TCRdb copy is limited to in-frame clones, with some not included. The sample shows roughly 50,000 clones, approximately 90% of them seen only once. The receptor was isolated from an adult with an advanced solid tumor such as melanoma, head and neck, liver or kidney cancer. Sequences were derived from CD4+ or CD8+ T cells sorted from blood, sampled in a trial of the OX40 agonist ivuxolimab.

DNA for the CDR3: TGCGCCAGCAGCCAAGATCGGGGGCTGACTCCTAATCAGCCCCAGCATTTT. It yields the protein CASSQDRGLTPNQPQHF. This chain joins TRBV4-3 and TRBJ1-5; weak D call: TRBD1 (6 bases). This CDR3 region has 17 residues. V was shortened by 0 bases and J by 4 bases, with 16 bases between the two germline ends. Germline values: CDR1 LGHNA, CDR2 YSLEER.